Following are 14 T cell receptor beta chains from one sample sequenced in a study of neurological immune-mediated disorders. One entry per CDR3 protein results from TCRdb running MiXCR on the 5' RACE reads. The sample holds about 58,000 distinct CDR3 sequences, more than 3% seen once. Specimen: PBMCs. Receptor source: a woman aged 60-75 years with multiple sclerosis.

This clonotype was counted many times. J is TRBJ2-5 and V is TRBV20-1, with 8 bases identical to TRBD1. V shed 0 bases and J 7 bases; nucleotides not matched to a gene: 7. The CDR3 runs 14 residues. Germline-derived CDR1 and CDR2 are DFQATT and SNEGSKA (reference sequence). CDR3 residues: CSAREGEGTGTQYF. The CDR3 DNA follows: TGCAGTGCTAGAGAGGGTGAAGGGACAGGGACCCAGTACTTC.

This clonotype was counted at least ten times. The junction departs from the called germline gene at one end, perhaps through a read error. The gene calls are TRBV4-3 and TRBJ1-5; no clear D gene. CDR1 LGHNA and CDR2 YSLEER come from the germline V gene. CDR3 length equals 13 residues. The CDR3 region is CASSQDPGVPAYF. CDR3 bases: TGCGCCAGCAGCCAAGACCCCGGGGTGCCCGCGTATTTT.

This clonotype was seen repeatedly, ten times or more. CDR3 loop: CASSLTVETQYF. The CDR3 DNA is TGCGCCAGCAGCTTGACAGTGGAGACCCAGTACTTC. The chain couples TRBV5-1 to TRBJ2-5; D not resolved. The CDR3 consists of 12 residues. Trimming left V 1 base short and J 5 bases short, with 6 bases between. Germline values: CDR1 SGHRS, CDR2 YFSETQ.

This clonotype was counted a few times. The V call is TRBV18, the J call TRBJ1-5, with TRBD1 matching 7 bases. Germline V gene sequence: CDR1 KGHSH, CDR2 LQKENI. This CDR3 is built from 15 residues. With V trimmed by 5 bases and J by 1 base, 5 bases remained unmatched. The CDR3 protein is CASSGQARSNQPQHF. In DNA form, the CDR3 reads TGTGCCAGCTCAGGACAGGCGAGAAGCAATCAGCCCCAGCATTTT.

This clonotype was counted ten times or more. The chain is built from TRBV4-2 and TRBJ2-7; 11 bases fit TRBD2. The germline CDR1 and CDR2 sequences are LGHNA and YNFKEQ. The trim removed 0 bases at V and 5 bases at J, leaving 3 bases unmatched. This CDR3 is built from 15 residues. The CDR3 bases are TGTGCCAGCAGCCAAGATAGCGGGAGGGCCGACGAGCAGTACTTC. This translates into CASSQDSGRADEQYF.

This clonotype was seen at least ten times. The V gene is TRBV7-9, the J gene TRBJ1-1; D is ambiguous. The V gene lost 5 bases and the J gene lost 4 bases, with 11 bases spanning the gap. Germline CDR1 and CDR2: SEHNR and FQNEAQ (reference sequence). The CDR3 covers 13 residues. The DNA of the CDR3 is TGTGCCAGCAGCCCGGGATCGAGCACTGAAGCTTTCTTT. Protein sequence: CASSPGSSTEAFF.

This clonotype has at least ten counts. This sequence joins TRBV20-1 and TRBJ2-5, with D perhaps being TRBD1 or TRBD2 (5 bases each). The V gene lost 7 bases and the J gene lost 4 bases, with 22 bases spanning the gap. Germline V gives CDR1 DFQATT, CDR2 SNEGSKA (reference sequence). The CDR3 is 15 amino acids. In nucleotides, the CDR3 is TGCAGTGTTACCCCCGAATGGGGGATGGGAGAGACCCAGTACTTC. Its translation: CSVTPEWGMGETQYF.

This clonotype was detected many times. The V and J genes are TRBV7-8 and TRBJ2-5; D tentatively reads TRBD1 or TRBD2 (6 bases each). V lost 2 bases to trimming and J lost 1 base, with 14 bases between them. Germline CDR1 reads SGHVS; CDR2 reads FQNEAQ. There are 16 residues in the CDR3. The CDR3 loop is CASSLLQGGGQETQYF. DNA for the CDR3: TGTGCCAGCAGCTTACTACAGGGAGGAGGCCAAGAGACCCAGTACTTC.

This clonotype was observed many times. V is TRBV29-1 and J is TRBJ1-2; D is unclear. The CDR3 is 11 residues long. Looked up from germline, CDR1 is SQVTM and CDR2 is ANQGSEA. V lost 2 bases and J 7 bases, leaving 8 bases between the germline ends. The CDR3 here is CSVEIGSGYTF. The CDR3 nucleotides are TGCAGCGTTGAAATAGGGTCTGGCTACACCTTC.

This clonotype was counted at least ten times. The junction does not match germline at one end; this may be a read error. The chain joins TRBV9 to TRBJ1-4, with D possibly being TRBD1 (5 bases). From germline, CDR1 is SGDLS and CDR2 YYNGEE. The length of the CDR3 is 17 residues. The CDR3 is CASSPYPRDPAKEKLFF. CDR3 bases: TGTGCCAGCAGCCCCTACCCCCGGGACCCAGCTAAGGAAAAACTGTTTTTT.

This chain uses TRBV24-1 with TRBJ2-2, with 8 bases that match TRBD1. J was trimmed by 4 bases and V by 12 bases; bases with no gene match: 9. Germline V CDR1 and CDR2: KGHDR, SFDVKD. The CDR3 is made up of 14 amino acids. The CDR3 sequence: CASATGVSTGELFF. The CDR3 DNA reads TGTGCCTCGGCGACAGGGGTGAGCACCGGGGAGCTGTTTTTT.

This clonotype has at least ten counts. The chain links TRBV5-1 to TRBJ2-5; D uncertain. Germline CDR1 is SGHRS and CDR2 is YFSETQ. The V end lost 2 bases, the J end lost 0 bases, and 2 bases lay between the germline ends. The CDR3 is made up of 12 amino acids. The CDR3 DNA reads TGCGCCAGCAGCTTACACCAAGAGACCCAGTACTTC. This codes for CASSLHQETQYF.

The sample holds many counts of this clonotype. The V and J genes are TRBV27 and TRBJ1-5; D might be TRBD1 (5 bases). In germline, CDR1 is MNHEY, CDR2 SMNVEV (reference sequence). The length of the CDR3 is 17 residues. V was trimmed by 4 bases and J by 1 base, leaving 17 bases between them. The DNA of the CDR3 is TGTGCCAGCAGTTCAAGCAGGGTTTATCTGAGCAATCAGCCCCAGCATTTT. This encodes CASSSSRVYLSNQPQHF.

In this sample, this clonotype turned up many times. V and J are TRBV5-5 and TRBJ1-1; no definite D call. CDR1 and CDR2 from the germline V gene are SGHKS and YYEKEE (reference sequence). The CDR3 totals 13 residues. Trimming shortened V by 3 bases and J by 1 base, and 7 bases separated the two germline ends. The CDR3 DNA reads as TGTGCCAGCAGCTACAACAGGAACACTGAAGCTTTCTTT. Residues: CASSYNRNTEAFF.